This TCR beta chain is drawn from a study of blood T cell repertoires in COVID-19. Study-level background: Spain, Italy and the United States supplied samples that represented acute and convalescent COVID-19. Sources were T cells, B-cell-depleted T cells, or PBMCs; the material itself was cDNA or gDNA.

This clone has a single count. This CDR3 is built from 14 residues. Per germline, CDR1 MDHEN and CDR2 SYDVKM. V trimming: 4 bases; J trimming: 3 bases; junction bases outside the gene matches: 4. Measured with immunoSEQ multiplex PCR; TCRdb has only the in-frame clones, and not every one. This sample has some 150,000 clones; around nine tenths occur once, and the top ten carry 8.5% to 9%. The V gene is TRBV28, the J gene TRBJ2-3; the match to TRBD1 covers 7 bases. The receptor's source is a woman aged 45-65 years with active or convalescent COVID-19. Sequencing used peripheral blood. The CDR3 bases are TGTGCCAGCAGTTCAGGGGGTTTAACAGATACGCAGTATTTT. As protein: CASSSGGLTDTQYF.